The 27 T cell receptor beta chains reported below all come from one sample, sequenced in a study of cytomegalovirus exposure and HLA in healthy donors (dated by TCRdb to 2017 to 2019). The library was produced with the immunoSEQ multiplex PCR assay. A mixture of 60 forward primers for TCR Vbeta segments and 13 reverse primers for TCR Jbeta segments was used in the multiplex PCR. TCRdb took over this immuneACCESS table, retaining in-frame rearrangements with V and J assigned. Such tables are incomplete; in checked studies, under half of the missing clones stem from an unresolved V gene, and the remainder is unexplained. In this sample the table shows fewer than 65,000 clones, about 82% of which occur a single time. Clones ranked in the top ten supply roughly 1.6% of the sample. The sample consisted of PBMCs. All receptors derive from a man aged 30-40 years in good health and CMV-seronegative.

The V and J genes are TRBV6-5 and TRBJ2-7, with D possibly matching TRBD1 (6 bases). This CDR3 comprises 14 residues. Germline CDR1 and CDR2: MNHEY and SVGAGI. The V end was cut by 2 bases, the J end by 3 bases, with 11 bases between. CDR3 DNA: TGTGCCAGCAGTTACACCGTAGGGGGCTACGAGCAGTACTTC. This translates into CASSYTVGGYEQYF.

The V and J genes are TRBV2 and TRBJ1-6, with TRBD1 identical over 8 bases. The CDR3 spans 15 residues. In germline, CDR1 is SNHLY, CDR2 FYNNEI. The V segment lost 5 bases and the J segment 10 bases; nucleotides outside the gene matches: 10. CDR3 sequence (DNA): TGTGCCAGCAGTCTCCAGGGGGCATTCGAATCACCCCTCCACTTT. Translation gives CASSLQGAFESPLHF.

The gene calls are TRBV5-4 and TRBJ2-1, with TRBD2 identical over 7 bases. CDR1 is SGHNT and CDR2 is YYREEE in the germline V gene (reference sequence). CDR3 length: 18 amino acids. After removal of 0 bases from V and 0 bases from J, the junction contained 9 bases not matched to a gene. The DNA for the CDR3 is TGTGCCAGCAGCTTGGGAACTAGCGTGGCAAGCTCCTACAATGAGCAGTTCTTC. Its translation is CASSLGTSVASSYNEQFF.

This clone was observed a few times. The chain links TRBV4-1 to TRBJ1-5; D ambiguous. From germline, CDR1 is MGHRA and CDR2 YSYEKL. This CDR3 has 20 residues. Between the trimmed V and J ends, which lost 1 base and 2 bases, there was a span of 24 bases. Here the CDR3 DNA reads TGCGCCAGCAGCCAAGGTAAGAGGGTTAGGGTTCCTGATCGCAATCAGCCCCAGCATTTT. It translates to CASSQGKRVRVPDRNQPQHF.

V usage is TRBV9 and J usage is TRBJ2-1, with TRBD1 matching 9 bases. V gave up 4 bases and J gave up 4 bases; unmatched junction bases: 9. The CDR3 contains 16 residues. The germline gives CDR1 SGDLS, CDR2 YYNGEE. The CDR3 DNA is TGTGCCAGCAGCCCACGGGGAGACAGGGGGTACAATGAGCAGTTCTTC. Its protein is CASSPRGDRGYNEQFF.

This chain links TRBV27 with TRBJ1-5, with 11 bases matching TRBD1. Germline CDR1 and CDR2: MNHEY and SMNVEV (reference sequence). The CDR3 runs to 18 residues. The trim removed 3 bases at V and 0 bases at J, leaving 7 bases unmatched. The CDR3 region is CASSFQDRGPVSNQPQHF. The CDR3 DNA is TGTGCCAGCAGTTTCCAGGACAGGGGGCCGGTTAGCAATCAGCCCCAGCATTTT.

CDR3 sequence reads: CATMTAAMNTEAFF. DNA of the CDR3: TGTGCCACGATGACTGCAGCTATGAACACTGAAGCTTTCTTT. The rearrangement joins TRBV2 to TRBJ1-1; D not certain. CDR1 SNHLY and CDR2 FYNNEI come from the germline V gene. CDR3 length: 14 residues. The V end was cut by 10 bases, the J end by 0 bases, with 15 bases between.

V gene TRBV5-6 combines with J gene TRBJ1-5, with 7 bases lining up with TRBD1. V was clipped by 5 bases and J by 0 bases; unmatched bases: 14. CDR1 and CDR2 (germline): SGHDT, YYEEEE. This CDR3 is 18 amino acids long. The CDR3 protein is CASSLSHRGLNSNQPQHF. The CDR3 bases are TGTGCCAGCAGTCTCTCCCACAGGGGACTCAATAGCAATCAGCCCCAGCATTTT.

This clone showed up just a few times. The CDR3 DNA follows: TGTGCCAGTAGTATAGTGAGGGGACAGGGGTACTTCAATCAGCCCCAGCATTTT. Encoded protein: CASSIVRGQGYFNQPQHF. The chain recombines TRBV19 with TRBJ1-5, with 10 positions matching TRBD1. With 1 base clipped from V and 3 bases from J, the junction kept 9 bases outside the gene matches. The germline CDR1 and CDR2 sequences are LNHDA and SQIVND (reference sequence). The CDR3 runs 18 residues.

This sequence joins TRBV5-1 and TRBJ2-5; TRBD2 is a possible D gene (6 bases). Trimming took 4 bases from V and 5 from J, leaving 15 bases between them. This CDR3 spans 14 amino acids. Germline assignment: CDR1 SGHRS and CDR2 YFSETQ. CDR3 loop: CASSLGSRRETQYF. DNA for the CDR3: TGCGCCAGCAGCCTCGGGAGTCGTAGGGAGACCCAGTACTTC.

This sequence joins TRBV4-3 and TRBJ2-1; 7 nucleotides agree with TRBD1. V was clipped by 4 bases and J by 0 bases; unmatched bases: 12. The CDR3 loop spans 18 amino acids. From germline, CDR1 is LGHNA and CDR2 YSLEER. DNA for the CDR3: TGCGCCAGCAGCCCGTATACTCCGGGACAGAGCTCCTACAATGAGCAGTTCTTC. Protein sequence: CASSPYTPGQSSYNEQFF.

This chain uses TRBV27 with TRBJ2-2; 11 nucleotides match TRBD2. The CDR3 loop spans 17 amino acids. Trimming took 5 bases from V and 9 from J; bases not matched to a gene: 14. Germline CDR1 reads MNHEY; CDR2 reads SMNVEV (reference sequence). The CDR3: CASSRKPGLAVRRELFF. The CDR3, as DNA: TGTGCCAGCAGTCGGAAACCGGGACTAGCGGTTCGAAGGGAGCTGTTTTTT.

This chain connects TRBV6-5 to TRBJ1-1; no definite D call. Trimming removed 2 bases from V and 4 bases from J, with 11 bases in between. The germline V gene has CDR1 MNHEY and CDR2 SVGAGI. CDR3 size: 14 residues. CDR3 bases: TGTGCCAGCAGTTACCCAGGCGAGGGCACTGAAGCTTTCTTT. It yields the protein CASSYPGEGTEAFF.

In DNA form, the CDR3 reads TGTGCCATCAGTGAGCAGACTAGCGGGGTGGAGACCCAGTACTTC. Its translation: CAISEQTSGVETQYF. The genes are TRBV10-3 and TRBJ2-5; 11 bases align to TRBD2. V was pared by 2 bases and J by 5 bases, with 4 bases of the junction left unmatched. The CDR3 extends over 15 amino acids. Germline values: CDR1 ENHRY, CDR2 SYGVKD.

The rearrangement joins TRBV5-6 to TRBJ2-4, with D possibly being TRBD1 (7 bases). This CDR3 comprises 13 residues. V lost 1 base and J 7 bases, leaving 9 bases between the germline ends. Germline values: CDR1 SGHDT, CDR2 YYEEEE. In DNA form, the CDR3 reads TGTGCCAGCAGCTTGCAGGGGGGCAACATTCAGTACTTC. It codes for CASSLQGGNIQYF.

V is TRBV30 and J is TRBJ1-3; D is ambiguous. Deletions cut 2 bases from V and 0 bases from J, with 8 bases between. Looked up from germline, CDR1 is GTSNPN and CDR2 is SVGIG (reference sequence). This CDR3 comprises 14 residues. CDR3 region: CAWSTTLSGNTIYF. The DNA of the CDR3 is TGTGCCTGGAGTACGACACTCTCTGGAAACACCATATATTTT.

The chain has TRBV4-3 and TRBJ2-7; D is possibly TRBD2 (6 bases). CDR1 is LGHNA, CDR2 YSLEER, per germline. With 1 base removed from V and 7 bases from J, the gap between germline ends came to 29 bases. The CDR3 contains 19 residues. The CDR3 sequence: CASSQGPSLRGKRLEEQYF. CDR3 sequence (DNA): TGCGCCAGCAGCCAAGGGCCTTCATTGCGGGGAAAAAGGCTGGAGGAGCAGTACTTC.

The chain employs TRBV6-1 and TRBJ2-7; D ambiguous. Looked up from germline, CDR1 is MNHNS and CDR2 is SASEGT. This CDR3 is 12 amino acids long. Trimming shortened V by 5 bases and J by 4 bases, and 9 bases separated the two germline ends. The CDR3 spells CASSTTQYEQYF. CDR3 bases: TGTGCCAGCAGTACAACCCAGTACGAGCAGTACTTC.

In its sample, this clone was seen a few times. V usage is TRBV5-1 and J usage is TRBJ2-2; 9 bases align to TRBD2. From germline, CDR1 is SGHRS and CDR2 YFSETQ. After removal of 4 bases from V and 3 bases from J, the junction contained 7 bases not matched to a gene. The CDR3 runs 16 residues. CDR3 DNA: TGCGCCAGCAGCCTGGCTAGCGGGGCCGACACCGGGGAGCTGTTTTTT. It is translated as CASSLASGADTGELFF.

This chain joins TRBV15 and TRBJ2-3; 13 nucleotides align to TRBD2. With 0 bases clipped from V and 0 bases from J, the junction kept 3 bases outside the gene matches. Germline V gene data show CDR1 as LNHNV and CDR2 as YYDKDF (reference sequence). The CDR3 contains 18 residues. The CDR3 DNA is TGTGCCACCAGCAGAGATGCGGGACTAGCGGGGAGCACAGATACGCAGTATTTT. Its translation: CATSRDAGLAGSTDTQYF.

The genes are TRBV18 and TRBJ2-5; D is ambiguous. The closer fit of TRBJ2-7 to the DNA end suggests the J call may be wrong. The CDR3 totals 14 residues. The germline V gene encodes CDR1 KGHSH and CDR2 LQKENI. CDR3 amino acids: CASSPLRDSYEQYF. In DNA form, the CDR3 reads TGTGCCAGCTCGCCGCTCAGAGACTCCTACGAGCAGTACTTC.

This chain's CDR3 is CASSLSDTEAFF. For the CDR3, the DNA is TGTGCCAGCAGCTTGTCCGACACTGAAGCTTTCTTT. The genes are TRBV7-9 and TRBJ1-1; no reliable D call. CDR1 and CDR2 from the germline V gene are SEHNR and FQNEAQ (reference sequence). With 3 bases removed from V and 3 bases from J, the gap between germline ends came to 5 bases. This CDR3 has 12 amino acids.

The chain carries TRBV28 and TRBJ2-7; D gene ambiguous. Germline CDR1 MDHEN, CDR2 SYDVKM. This CDR3 has 14 amino acids. V lost 2 bases and J lost 3, with 11 bases in between. The CDR3 DNA follows: TGTGCCAGCAGTTTAGGTGTCCCGGTCTACGAGCAGTACTTC. Its protein product is CASSLGVPVYEQYF.

This clone was picked up one time. This chain links TRBV29-1 with TRBJ2-2, with 7 bases lining up with TRBD1. This CDR3 spans 16 amino acids. The trim removed 4 bases at V and 4 bases at J, leaving 12 bases unmatched. Germline CDR1 is SQVTM and CDR2 is ANQGSEA. CDR3 amino acids: CSVGSSTGEPTGELFF. CDR3 DNA: TGCAGCGTTGGGTCGTCCACAGGGGAACCCACCGGGGAGCTGTTTTTT.

This clone was found a few times. This chain joins TRBV29-1 and TRBJ2-5; D gene ambiguous. With the DNA end fitting TRBJ2-7 better, the J assignment may be wrong. Germline-derived CDR1 and CDR2 are SQVTM and ANQGSEA. This CDR3 spans 11 amino acids. CDR3 sequence: CSVEVVYEQYF. CDR3 nucleotides: TGCAGCGTTGAAGTGGTCTACGAGCAGTACTTC.

The chain combines TRBV5-1 with TRBJ2-5; TRBD2 agrees at 15 bases. V lost 0 bases, J lost 2 bases, and 8 bases stayed unmatched. This CDR3 has 19 amino acids. Germline CDR1 reads SGHRS; CDR2 reads YFSETQ. The CDR3 bases are TGCGCCAGCAGCTTGGGCGGGACTAGCGGGGGGCCAACGCAAGAGACCCAGTACTTC. Translating gives CASSLGGTSGGPTQETQYF.

The chain employs TRBV9 and TRBJ1-1, with D hard to call. Germline V lookup: CDR1 SGDLS, CDR2 YYNGEE. V shed 0 bases and J shed 0 bases, with 9 bases lying between them. The CDR3 consists of 15 residues. CDR3 in amino acids: CASSVVPVMNTEAFF. Written as DNA, the CDR3 is TGTGCCAGCAGCGTAGTTCCGGTCATGAACACTGAAGCTTTCTTT.